Presented here are 11 T cell receptor beta chains from one specimen sequenced in a study of control samples from healthy donors and cancer patients. Using immunoSEQ multiplex PCR, the repertoire was profiled, and TCRdb retains in-frame clones only, with some absent. This sample has about 140,000 clones; about nine tenths occur once, and the top ten carry over 9%. The material sequenced was blood. These receptors were taken from a man aged 25 to 40 in good health.

This clone was detected only once. V gene TRBV11-3 combines with J gene TRBJ2-3; TRBD2 is a possible D gene (6 bases). CDR3 size: 13 residues. Looked up from germline, CDR1 is SGHNT and CDR2 is YENEEA. The V and J ends lost 3 bases and 6 bases respectively, with 10 bases between them. CDR3 sequence (DNA): TGTGCCAGCAGCTTGGGGGGTTTGGATACGCAGTATTTT. It translates to CASSLGGLDTQYF.

This chain connects TRBV6-6 to TRBJ1-2, with TRBD1 identical over 7 bases. Germline V gene lookup returns CDR1 MNHNY and CDR2 SVGAGI (reference sequence). The trim removed 8 bases at V and 7 bases at J, leaving 10 bases unmatched. This CDR3 comprises 13 residues. The CDR3 region has the DNA TGTGCCAGCCAAGTAACAGGGGCTGGTGGCTACACCTTC. The encoded protein is CASQVTGAGGYTF.

V is TRBV7-8 and J is TRBJ1-4; D is undetermined. V was pared by 2 bases and J by 7 bases, with 8 bases between. CDR1 SGHVS and CDR2 FQNEAQ come from the germline V gene. The CDR3 runs to 13 residues. The CDR3 sequence is CASSLILSEKLFF. In DNA form, the CDR3 reads TGTGCCAGCAGCTTAATTTTAAGTGAAAAACTGTTTTTT.

The chain recombines TRBV4-2 with TRBJ1-2; D possibly corresponds to TRBD1 (5 bases). Trimming stripped 0 bases from V and 2 bases from J, with 13 bases between. CDR1 LGHNA and CDR2 YNFKEQ come from the germline V gene. This CDR3 region has 16 residues. The chain's CDR3 is CASSQDGAAPNYGYTF. As DNA, the CDR3 is TGTGCCAGCAGCCAAGATGGGGCAGCACCAAACTATGGCTACACCTTC.

This clone was found once. The rearrangement links TRBV11-2 to TRBJ2-2; perhaps TRBD1 as D (6 bases). V shed 7 bases and J shed 1 base, with 16 bases lying between them. The CDR3 consists of 16 residues. The germline V gene has CDR1 SGHAT and CDR2 FQNNGV. Here the CDR3 reads CASNVLTGMNTGELFF. The CDR3, as DNA: TGTGCCAGCAACGTCCTAACAGGGATGAACACCGGGGAGCTGTTTTTT.

The chain couples TRBV19 to TRBJ2-1; 9 positions agree with TRBD2. The CDR3 consists of 16 residues. The germline V gene has CDR1 LNHDA and CDR2 SQIVND (reference sequence). V lost 2 bases to trimming and J lost 0 bases; unmatched junction nucleotides: 2. As DNA, the CDR3 is TGTGCCAGTAGTATATATAGCGGGGGCTCCTACAATGAGCAGTTCTTC. It is translated as CASSIYSGGSYNEQFF.

This rearrangement joins TRBV28 to TRBJ2-2, with 8 bases identical to TRBD1. This CDR3 has 15 amino acids. Trimming removed 6 bases from V and 4 bases from J; junction bases left unmatched: 7. The V gene's germline CDR1 is MDHEN and CDR2 SYDVKM. The CDR3 here is CASSEQGGVTGELFF. The CDR3 nucleotides are TGTGCCAGCAGCGAACAGGGGGGAGTCACCGGGGAGCTGTTTTTT.

V gene TRBV2 combines with J gene TRBJ2-7; 8 bases match TRBD1. With V trimmed by 6 bases and J by 6 bases, 10 bases remained unmatched. CDR1 and CDR2 from the germline V gene are SNHLY and FYNNEI. This CDR3 comprises 14 residues. The CDR3 nucleotides read TGTGCCAGCAGCCGACAGGGGTCCCTCATCGAGCAGTACTTC. Its protein product is CASSRQGSLIEQYF.

The chain recombines TRBV24-1 with TRBJ2-2; 10 bases map to TRBD2. After removal of 7 bases from V and 1 base from J, the junction contained 5 bases not matched to a gene. Germline-derived CDR1 and CDR2 are KGHDR and SFDVKD. The CDR3 totals 16 residues. In DNA form, the CDR3 reads TGTGCCACCAGCATAGGGACTAGCGTGAACACCGGGGAGCTGTTTTTT. It translates to CATSIGTSVNTGELFF.

The chain carries TRBV28 and TRBJ1-1; 8 bases are shared with TRBD1. Germline-derived CDR1 and CDR2 are MDHEN and SYDVKM. This CDR3 region has 14 residues. The V segment lost 6 bases and the J segment 5 bases; nucleotides outside the gene matches: 8. The CDR3 spells CASRAGGGGTEAFF. CDR3 in DNA: TGTGCCAGCAGGGCAGGGGGCGGAGGGACTGAAGCTTTCTTT.

This rearrangement joins TRBV28 to TRBJ1-5, with 7 bases lining up with TRBD1. The CDR3 spans 18 residues. Germline V gene data show CDR1 as MDHEN and CDR2 as SYDVKM. Trimming took 5 bases from V and 0 from J; bases not matched to a gene: 13. The CDR3 nucleotides are TGTGCCAGCAGTAACGAGGTGGGGCCAGGGGGTAGCAATCAGCCCCAGCATTTT. This encodes CASSNEVGPGGSNQPQHF.